A selection of T cell receptor beta chains follows, all from one sample in a study of glioma-infiltrating T cells after dendritic cell vaccination. Some clones are missing from TCRdb's copy, which holds only in-frame ones; the method was immunoSEQ multiplex PCR. The sample shows around 89,000 clones, over 75% of them seen only once. This sample comprised blood, obtained before dendritic cell vaccination. The receptors were sampled from a human donor with glioblastoma. The CDR3 runs from the conserved cysteine through the conserved F or W. The D gene is left open where the match is weak. The listing skips clone size in some rows; elsewhere it reads once, few, many or a size class.

size: NA; D: NA; J: TRBJ1-2; V: TRBV5-6; DNA: TGTGCCAGCAGCTTGAAGGACACCGCTCACTATGGCTACACCTTC; CDR3: CASSLKDTAHYGYTF
size: NA; D: NA; J: TRBJ1-2; V: TRBV7-9; DNA: TGTGCCAGCAGCCCTCCCCGAGGGGACTTCTATGGCTACACCTTC; CDR3: CASSPPRGDFYGYTF
size: NA; D: TRBD1; J: TRBJ2-7; V: TRBV5-6; DNA: TGTGCCAGCAGTCAGACAGGGGCATACGAGCAGTACTTC; CDR3: CASSQTGAYEQYF
size: NA; D: TRBD1; J: TRBJ2-1; V: TRBV15; DNA: TGTGCCACCAGCAAAAAGGGACAGGGCGATGAGCAGTTCTTC; CDR3: CATSKKGQGDEQFF
size: NA; D: NA; J: TRBJ2-7; V: TRBV25-1; DNA: TGTGCCAGCAGTGCCCCCTTGGGGAGAGGCCTACGCGAGCAGTACTTC; CDR3: CASSAPLGRGLREQYF
size: NA; D: TRBD2; J: TRBJ2-7; V: TRBV9; DNA: TGTGCCAGCAGCGCCGGGACTAGCTCCTACGAGCAGTACTTC; CDR3: CASSAGTSSYEQYF
size: NA; D: TRBD2; J: TRBJ2-7; V: TRBV29-1; DNA: TGCAGCGTTTACGGACTAGCGGGAGGCTACGAGCAGTACTTC; CDR3: CSVYGLAGGYEQYF
size: once; D: TRBD2; J: TRBJ2-5; V: TRBV27; DNA: TGTGCCAGCAGTTTAGGAGGGAGGGCCTTGGAGACCCAGTACTTC; CDR3: CASSLGGRALETQYF
size: NA; D: TRBD1; J: TRBJ1-6; V: TRBV27; DNA: TGTGCCAGCACCCAGGGGGACGTTAATTCACCCCTCCACTTT; CDR3: CASTQGDVNSPLHF
size: many; D: TRBD1; J: TRBJ1-1; V: TRBV2; DNA: TGTGCCAGCAGTGAAGCCGGGACAGGGAACACTGAAGCTTTCTTT; CDR3: CASSEAGTGNTEAFF
size: once; D: NA; J: TRBJ1-5; V: TRBV27; DNA: TGTGCCAGCAGTTTGGAGGGTTTGGGCAATCAGCCCCAGCATTTT; CDR3: CASSLEGLGNQPQHF
size: few; D: TRBD2; J: TRBJ2-2; V: TRBV4-2; DNA: TGTGCCAGCAGCCAAGCAGGAGCGGGACTTGAGGAGCTGTTTTTT; CDR3: CASSQAGAGLEELFF
size: NA; D: NA; J: TRBJ1-5; V: TRBV9; DNA: TGTGCCAGCTCCGAGGGGGATCGCAATCAGCCCCAGCATTTT; CDR3: CASSEGDRNQPQHF
size: few; D: NA; J: TRBJ2-1; V: TRBV2; DNA: TGTGCCAGCAGTGAAGTAGCAAAAGGTAACCTCAATGAGCAGTTCTTC; CDR3: CASSEVAKGNLNEQFF
size: NA; D: TRBD1; J: TRBJ2-7; V: TRBV19; DNA: TGTGCCAGTAGGCATGGGGGGACAGGGGCGCACGAGCAGTACTTC; CDR3: CASRHGGTGAHEQYF
size: few; D: NA; J: TRBJ1-2; V: TRBV6-1; DNA: TGTGCCAGCAGTGAAAACGTCGGAACAGGGTATGGCTACACCTTC; CDR3: CASSENVGTGYGYTF
size: NA; D: TRBD1; J: TRBJ2-7; V: TRBV10-1; DNA: TGCGCCAGCAGCGAAACCGGGACAGGGCCCTACGAGCAGTACTTC; CDR3: CASSETGTGPYEQYF
size: NA; D: TRBD1; J: TRBJ1-2; V: TRBV6-1; DNA: TGTGCCAGCAGCACCGGGACAGGGTTTTACTATGGCTACACCTTC; CDR3: CASSTGTGFYYGYTF
size: NA; D: NA; J: TRBJ2-6; V: TRBV5-4; DNA: TGTGCCAGCAGTCCGATCCAGGGGAACTCTGGGGCCAACGTCCTGACTTTC; CDR3: CASSPIQGNSGANVLTF
size: few; D: TRBD1; J: TRBJ2-7; V: TRBV7-7; DNA: TGTGCCAGCAGCTCAGGACAGGACTACGAGCAGTACTTC; CDR3: CASSSGQDYEQYF
size: NA; D: TRBD1; J: TRBJ1-2; V: TRBV7-8; DNA: TGTGCCAGCAGCTTGGACAGGGAGAGCTATGGCTACACCTTC; CDR3: CASSLDRESYGYTF
size: NA; D: NA; J: TRBJ2-7; V: TRBV9; DNA: TGTGCCAGCAGCGTGACAGGTAGGAGCTCCTACGAGCAGTACTTC; CDR3: CASSVTGRSSYEQYF
size: NA; D: NA; J: TRBJ2-3; V: TRBV5-1; DNA: TGCGCCAGCAGCCCGAACAGCTTACTCACAGATACGCAGTATTTT; CDR3: CASSPNSLLTDTQYF
size: NA; D: TRBD1; J: TRBJ1-4; V: TRBV5-6; DNA: TGTGCCAGCAGTCGGACAGGGTCGCGCGAAAAACTGTTTTTT; CDR3: CASSRTGSREKLFF
size: NA; D: TRBD2; J: TRBJ2-1; V: TRBV5-1; DNA: TGCGCCAGCAGCTTGGTAGCGGGGAGCTTCAATGAGCAGTTCTTC; CDR3: CASSLVAGSFNEQFF
size: once; D: TRBD2; J: TRBJ2-7; V: TRBV27; DNA: TGTGCCAGCAATAGCGGGAACTCCTACGAGCAGTACTTC; CDR3: CASNSGNSYEQYF
size: NA; D: NA; J: TRBJ2-1; V: TRBV9; DNA: TGTGCCAGCAGCTTCAGCTCCTACAATGAGCAGTTCTTC; CDR3: CASSFSSYNEQFF
size: once; D: TRBD2; J: TRBJ2-5; V: TRBV5-6; DNA: TGTGCCAGCAGCTATACTAGCGGGGTGTCCCAAGAGACCCAGTACTTC; CDR3: CASSYTSGVSQETQYF
size: NA; D: TRBD1; J: TRBJ1-1; V: TRBV4-3; DNA: TGCGCCAGCAGCCAAGATAGGGGGCGGGGAGCTTTCTTT; CDR3: CASSQDRGRGAFF
size: NA; D: NA; J: TRBJ1-5; V: TRBV7-8; DNA: TGTGCCAGCAGCTTAGGCGGTACGCTCAATCAGCCCCAGCATTTT; CDR3: CASSLGGTLNQPQHF
size: few; D: TRBD1; J: TRBJ2-2; V: TRBV7-2; DNA: TGTGCCAGCAGCTTAGAAAAGGACAGGGCTACGAACACCGGGGAGCTGTTTTTT; CDR3: CASSLEKDRATNTGELFF
size: once; D: NA; J: TRBJ1-1; V: TRBV5-6; DNA: TGTGCCAGCAGCTTGAGGCGGGGTCCGAGCACTGAAGCTTTCTTT; CDR3: CASSLRRGPSTEAFF
size: NA; D: NA; J: TRBJ2-7; V: TRBV6-5; DNA: TGTGCCAGCAGTTACGGGCCCGAGCAGTACTTC; CDR3: CASSYGPEQYF
size: once; D: NA; J: TRBJ2-4; V: TRBV14; DNA: TGTGCCAGCAGCCAAGTCCCCGGAGCCAAAAACATTCAGTACTTC; CDR3: CASSQVPGAKNIQYF
size: NA; D: NA; J: TRBJ2-1; V: TRBV25-1; DNA: TGTGCCAGCAGTGATCTGGGTGGAGATGAGCAGTTCTTC; CDR3: CASSDLGGDEQFF
size: NA; D: TRBD1; J: TRBJ1-1; V: TRBV5-1; DNA: TGCGCCAGCAGCTACAGACAGGGGGACACTGAAGCTTTCTTT; CDR3: CASSYRQGDTEAFF
size: NA; D: NA; J: TRBJ2-3; V: TRBV11-2; DNA: TGTGCCAGCAGCTTAGGAGGGTCGAAGACCACAGATACGCAGTATTTT; CDR3: CASSLGGSKTTDTQYF
size: NA; D: NA; J: TRBJ1-2; V: TRBV7-9; DNA: TGTGCCAGCAGCCTCAGCAGGGTAGAAGGCTACACCTTC; CDR3: CASSLSRVEGYTF
size: NA; D: TRBD1; J: TRBJ1-1; V: TRBV5-6; DNA: TGTGCCAGCAGCCAGGGGACAGGGTCTGAAGCTTTCTTT; CDR3: CASSQGTGSEAFF
size: NA; D: NA; J: TRBJ2-7; V: TRBV5-1; DNA: TGCGCCAGCAGTACATCCGGGGTGAGCTCCTACGAGCAGTACTTC; CDR3: CASSTSGVSSYEQYF
size: once; D: TRBD1; J: TRBJ2-3; V: TRBV27; DNA: TGTGCCAGCAGTTGGGACAGCAGCACAGATACGCAGTATTTT; CDR3: CASSWDSSTDTQYF
size: NA; D: NA; J: TRBJ1-5; V: TRBV5-1; DNA: TGCGCCAGCAGCTTGGAGGGGCCACAGCCCCAGCATTTT; CDR3: CASSLEGPQPQHF
size: NA; D: TRBD1; J: TRBJ1-5; V: TRBV23-1; DNA: TGCGCCAGCAGTCAGGACCGGGACAGGCCTAATCAGCCCCAGCATTTT; CDR3: CASSQDRDRPNQPQHF
size: NA; D: TRBD2; J: TRBJ2-5; V: TRBV27; DNA: TGTGCCAGCAGTCCCAGACTAGCGGGAAGGTTAGAGACCCAGTACTTC; CDR3: CASSPRLAGRLETQYF
size: NA; D: TRBD1; J: TRBJ1-5; V: TRBV15; DNA: TGTGCCACCAGCAGTGCTGGGACAGTTGGCAATCAGCCCCAGCATTTT; CDR3: CATSSAGTVGNQPQHF
size: NA; D: NA; J: TRBJ1-1; V: TRBV6-6; DNA: TGTGCCAGCAGGCGGGGGCCTGAAGCTTTCTTT; CDR3: CASRRGPEAFF
size: few; D: TRBD1; J: TRBJ2-3; V: TRBV27; DNA: TGTGCCAGCAGTTCCAAGGGGGGACAGGGGCCCTTCCTCACAGATACGCAGTATTTT; CDR3: CASSSKGGQGPFLTDTQYF
size: few; D: NA; J: TRBJ1-6; V: TRBV10-3; DNA: TGTGCCATCAGTGCGGTAGACTTTAATTCACCCCTCCACTTT; CDR3: CAISAVDFNSPLHF
size: NA; D: TRBD1; J: TRBJ1-2; V: TRBV25-1; DNA: TGTGCCAGCAGTGCAGGGGGCGATGGCTACACCTTC; CDR3: CASSAGGDGYTF
size: NA; D: TRBD1; J: TRBJ2-7; V: TRBV5-6; DNA: TGTGCCAGCAGCCTGGGACAGGGATCCTACGAGCAGTACTTC; CDR3: CASSLGQGSYEQYF
size: once; D: NA; J: TRBJ1-5; V: TRBV28; DNA: TGTGCCAGCAGTTTATCAGGGGCAGGCAATCAGCCCCAGCATTTT; CDR3: CASSLSGAGNQPQHF